The 32 T cell receptor beta chains presented below share a single source sample, sequenced in a study of blood T cells in healthy people across ages. Next came a second PCR, run for about 7 to 12 cycles, which used a sample-barcoded 5' primer along with a J-beta primer mix. TCRdb re-analysed the 5' RACE reads in MiXCR, keeping a single row per CDR3 protein. This table has under 750,000 distinct CDR3 sequences, around 48% appearing once. Sequencing was done on a sample of blood. These receptors all come from a man at least 80 years old in good health.

The table lists this clonotype with many counts. This CDR3 is CASRRQGTDGYTF. In DNA form, the CDR3 reads TGTGCCAGCAGGCGACAGGGGACGGATGGCTACACCTTC. The V and J genes are TRBV6-5 and TRBJ1-2; 8 bases are shared with TRBD1. In germline, CDR1 is MNHEY, CDR2 SVGAGI. V gave up 6 bases and J gave up 6 bases; unmatched junction bases: 6. The CDR3 consists of 13 residues.

This clonotype appeared a single time. The V call is TRBV7-9, the J call TRBJ1-6; D ambiguous. Trimming pared 3 bases from V and 7 bases from J, leaving 10 bases between. The CDR3 is made up of 14 amino acids. Germline V gene lookup returns CDR1 SEHNR and CDR2 FQNEAQ (reference sequence). The CDR3: CASSLRQLNSPLHF. CDR3 DNA sequence: TGTGCCAGCAGCTTGAGGCAGTTAAATTCACCCCTCCACTTT.

The gene calls are TRBV7-2 and TRBJ2-1; 12 nucleotides match TRBD1. Germline loops: CDR1 SGHTA, CDR2 FQGNSA. Trimming took 5 bases from V and 11 from J; bases not matched to a gene: 16. The CDR3 runs to 17 residues. In nucleotides, the CDR3 is TGTGCCAGCAGCCCCCCGACCGGGACAGGGGGCAATTTGAAGCAGTTCTTC. It is translated as CASSPPTGTGGNLKQFF. Filled out from reference TRBV7-2 and TRBJ2-1, the complete variable domain reads GAGVSQSPSNKVTEKGKDVELRCDPISGHTALYWYRQSLGQGLEFLIYFQGNSAPDKSGLPSDRFSAERTGGSVSTLTIQRTQQEDSAVYLCASSPPTGTGGNLKQFFGPGTRLTVL.

The rearrangement links TRBV4-1 to TRBJ1-2; no firm D call. Trimming removed 0 bases from V and 2 bases from J, with 13 bases in between. Germline V gives CDR1 MGHRA, CDR2 YSYEKL. This CDR3 comprises 16 residues. The CDR3 here is CASSQEGSRKNYGYTF. CDR3 DNA: TGCGCCAGCAGCCAAGAAGGCAGCAGGAAGAACTATGGCTACACCTTC.

This chain connects TRBV7-2 to TRBJ2-7; 13 bases agree with TRBD2. The CDR3 runs to 16 residues. CDR1 is SGHTA, CDR2 FQGNSA, per germline. V lost 1 base and J lost 5; bases outside the gene matches: 5. CDR3 nucleotides: TGTGCCAGCAGCTTAGTACTAGCGGGAGGGCCCGACGAGCAGTACTTC. Its protein product is CASSLVLAGGPDEQYF.

The chain joins TRBV4-1 to TRBJ1-2; 11 bases fit TRBD1. This CDR3 region has 18 residues. The V gene end was trimmed by 1 base and the J gene end by 4 bases; junction bases not matched to a gene: 11. Germline loops: CDR1 MGHRA, CDR2 YSYEKL. The CDR3, as DNA: TGCGCCAGCAGCCAAGGCATTAGGACAGGGGGCGCCGGCTATGGCTACACCTTC. Residues: CASSQGIRTGGAGYGYTF.

About this clonotype itself: This may be a read error, as it is one base from a much larger clone. The chain recombines TRBV15 with TRBJ2-5; TRBD1 is a possible D gene (6 bases). There are 14 residues in the CDR3. Germline loops: CDR1 LNHNV, CDR2 YYDKDF (reference sequence). V lost 3 bases and J 11 bases, leaving 19 bases between the germline ends. The CDR3 region is CATSRALDSNEQYF. The CDR3 nucleotides are TGTGCCACCAGCAGGGCACTGGACAGCAATGAGCAGTACTTC.

A note on this clonotype: One end of the junction is discordant with germline, which a read error may explain. This chain links TRBV28 with TRBJ1-1; 7 bases fit TRBD1. CDR3 size: 14 residues. Looked up from germline, CDR1 is MDHEN and CDR2 is SYDVKM. The CDR3 DNA sequence: TGTGCCAGCAGTGCGACAGGGCTGAACATTGAAGCTTTCTTT. Translating it yields CASSATGLNIEAFF. Looking up the rest from reference TRBV28 and TRBJ1-1 gives the full variable domain: DVKVTQSSRYLVKRTGEKVFLECVQDMDHENMFWYRQDPGLGLRLIYFSYDVKMKEKGDIPEGYSVSREKKERFSLILESASTNQTSMYLCASSATGLNIEAFFGQGTRLTVV.

This chain joins TRBV7-2 and TRBJ1-5; D gene ambiguous. This CDR3 contains 14 residues. Germline values: CDR1 SGHTA, CDR2 FQGNSA. V lost 3 bases and J 0 bases, leaving 6 bases between the germline ends. CDR3 loop: CASSLTPSNQPQHF. As DNA, the CDR3 is TGTGCCAGCAGCTTGACACCTAGCAATCAGCCCCAGCATTTT. Using reference TRBV7-2 and TRBJ1-5 for the parts outside the CDR3, the full variable domain is GAGVSQSPSNKVTEKGKDVELRCDPISGHTALYWYRQSLGQGLEFLIYFQGNSAPDKSGLPSDRFSAERTGGSVSTLTIQRTQQEDSAVYLCASSLTPSNQPQHFGDGTRLSIL.

This clonotype was counted a single time. The chain is built from TRBV20-1 and TRBJ2-5; no definite D call. Deletions cut 2 bases from V and 4 bases from J, with 23 bases between. Germline CDR1 reads DFQATT; CDR2 reads SNEGSKA (reference sequence). This CDR3 has 17 amino acids. CDR3 residues: CSARISPGKMLGETQYF. The CDR3 nucleotides are TGCAGTGCTAGAATCTCTCCTGGGAAGATGCTAGGAGAGACCCAGTACTTC.

The chain joins TRBV14 to TRBJ2-7; 8 bases are shared with TRBD1. V was clipped by 1 base and J by 5 bases; unmatched bases: 10. CDR3 length: 16 residues. Per germline, CDR1 SGHDN and CDR2 FVKESK. CDR3 in DNA: TGTGCCAGCAGCCAAGCCTGGACAGGGCCTCGGGACGAGCAGTACTTC. This encodes CASSQAWTGPRDEQYF. Looking up the rest from reference TRBV14 and TRBJ2-7 gives the full variable domain: EAGVTQFPSHSVIEKGQTVTLRCDPISGHDNLYWYRRVMGKEIKFLLHFVKESKQDESGMPNNRFLAERTGGTYSTLKVQPAELEDSGVYFCASSQAWTGPRDEQYFGPGTRLTVT.

The CDR3 reads CSAKRGTGTLVQPQHF. The CDR3 coding sequence is TGCAGTGCTAAACGAGGGACAGGGACGTTGGTTCAGCCCCAGCATTTT. The rearrangement uses TRBV20-1 and TRBJ1-5, with 9 bases fitting TRBD1. CDR1 DFQATT and CDR2 SNEGSKA come from the germline V gene (reference sequence). V gave up 4 bases and J gave up 6 bases; unmatched junction bases: 13. This CDR3 has 16 amino acids.

This clonotype was counted only a few times. The chain recombines TRBV7-2 with TRBJ2-3; the match to TRBD2 covers 8 bases. J lost 5 bases, V lost 1 base, and 14 bases had no gene match. Looked up from germline, CDR1 is SGHTA and CDR2 is FQGNSA. CDR3 length equals 18 residues. Written as DNA, the CDR3 is TGTGCCAGCAGCTTAGACGGGCTAGCGGGTATCCTTAGAGATACGCAGTATTTT. This translates into CASSLDGLAGILRDTQYF.

The chain couples TRBV5-5 to TRBJ2-7; tentatively, D is TRBD1 (5 bases). CDR1 is SGHKS and CDR2 is YYEKEE in the germline V gene (reference sequence). The CDR3 consists of 17 residues. Trimming took 0 bases from V and 0 from J, leaving 16 bases between them. DNA of the CDR3: TGTGCCAGCAGCTTGGTCTTGGCACAGGCCAGCTCCTACGAGCAGTACTTC. This sequence encodes CASSLVLAQASSYEQYF.

The CDR3 protein is CASSQDTGAYEQFF. For the CDR3, the DNA is TGTGCCAGCAGCCAAGATACCGGGGCCTACGAGCAGTTCTTC. This chain links TRBV4-2 with TRBJ2-1; either TRBD1 or TRBD2 may supply D (5 bases each). The V end was cut by 0 bases, the J end by 10 bases, with 13 bases between. The CDR3 is 14 amino acids. Germline V gene sequence: CDR1 LGHNA, CDR2 YNFKEQ.

The chain has TRBV6-2 or TRBV6-3 and TRBJ2-7, with D possibly TRBD2 on 5 matching bases. With 6 bases removed from V and 1 base from J, the gap between germline ends came to 13 bases. CDR3 length equals 14 residues. Germline V gene lookup returns CDR1 MNHEY and CDR2 SVGEGT. For the CDR3, the DNA is TGTGCCAGCAGGACCGGACTGAATTCCTACGAGCAGTACTTC. Translating gives CASRTGLNSYEQYF.

V is TRBV29-1 and J is TRBJ2-3; 11 positions agree with TRBD2. The V gene end was trimmed by 4 bases and the J gene end by 2 bases; junction bases not matched to a gene: 5. There are 15 residues in the CDR3. Germline CDR1 SQVTM, CDR2 ANQGSEA. The CDR3 DNA sequence: TGCAGCGTTGTAGGACTAGCGGGTCTCACAGATACGCAGTATTTT. This sequence encodes CSVVGLAGLTDTQYF.

This rearrangement joins TRBV20-1 to TRBJ1-2; 8 nucleotides match TRBD1. The CDR3 is 15 residues long. Germline loops: CDR1 DFQATT, CDR2 SNEGSKA (reference sequence). J gave up 6 bases and V 5 bases, and 14 bases lay outside the gene matches. CDR3 sequence: CSARPGTGDENGYTF. CDR3 DNA sequence: TGCAGTGCTCGACCCGGGACAGGAGACGAGAATGGCTACACCTTC.

This clonotype was counted many times. V gene TRBV6-6 combines with J gene TRBJ2-7, with D maybe TRBD1 (6 bases). CDR1 MNHNY and CDR2 SVGAGI come from the germline V gene (reference sequence). Trimming stripped 7 bases from V and 0 bases from J, with 19 bases between. The CDR3 spans 16 residues. CDR3 nucleotides: TGTGCCAGCACCCCCCGCCAGACAGGCAGCTCCTACGAGCAGTACTTC. It codes for CASTPRQTGSSYEQYF.

The V and J genes are TRBV9 and TRBJ2-3; a weak D match, TRBD2 (5 bases). The CDR3 consists of 17 residues. Germline V gene data show CDR1 as SGDLS and CDR2 as YYNGEE. V was cut by 1 base and J by 4 bases, with 19 bases left in between. The CDR3 protein is CASSVSPRGSGADTQYF. The DNA for the CDR3 is TGTGCCAGCAGCGTATCCCCCCGAGGGAGTGGGGCAGATACGCAGTATTTT.

This clonotype was counted only a few times. V and J are TRBV6-5 and TRBJ1-1; 9 nucleotides match TRBD1. The ends lost 7 bases at V and 7 bases at J; junction bases unmatched: 7. CDR1 and CDR2 from the germline V gene are MNHEY and SVGAGI. CDR3 size: 13 residues. This CDR3 reads CASTQGTGREAFF. In DNA form, the CDR3 reads TGTGCCAGCACTCAGGGGACAGGGCGTGAAGCTTTCTTT.

The table lists this clonotype with a few counts. The V and J genes are TRBV6-2 or TRBV6-3 and TRBJ1-2; 7 bases match TRBD1. This CDR3 has 13 amino acids. V was pared by 10 bases and J by 2 bases, with 7 bases of the junction left unmatched. Germline values: CDR1 MNHEY, CDR2 SVGEGT. CDR3 loop: CATLWDRNYGYTF. Written as DNA, the CDR3 is TGTGCCACCCTCTGGGACAGAAACTATGGCTACACCTTC.

V is TRBV2 and J is TRBJ2-3; 11 bases align to TRBD1. The V gene's germline CDR1 is SNHLY and CDR2 FYNNEI. V shed 5 bases, J shed 0 bases, and the junction held 13 bases outside the gene matches. This CDR3 has 19 amino acids. The DNA for the CDR3 is TGTGCCAGCAGTCCCCGGGACAGGGGGTCAGGTCCTAGCACAGATACGCAGTATTTT. Translation gives CASSPRDRGSGPSTDTQYF.

This clonotype was detected only a few times. The chain joins TRBV20-1 to TRBJ2-7; D is uncertain. The CDR3 has 12 amino acids. Trimming stripped 6 bases from V and 2 bases from J, with 11 bases between. Germline V gene sequence: CDR1 DFQATT, CDR2 SNEGSKA (reference sequence). CDR3 sequence reads: CSARAVTYEQYF. DNA for the CDR3: TGCAGTGCCCGGGCGGTGACCTACGAGCAGTACTTC.

This chain links TRBV20-1 with TRBJ2-2, with TRBD2 matching 11 bases. This CDR3 is 18 amino acids long. Trimming cost V 5 bases and J 0 bases; bases outside gene matches: 11. Germline V gives CDR1 DFQATT, CDR2 SNEGSKA (reference sequence). DNA for the CDR3: TGCAGTGCTCCCGGGACTAGCGGAATACACGCGAACACCGGGGAGCTGTTTTTT. Encoded protein: CSAPGTSGIHANTGELFF.

This chain links TRBV3-1 with TRBJ2-1, with 7 bases that match TRBD2. Germline V lookup: CDR1 LGHDT, CDR2 YNNKEL (reference sequence). Losses at the gene ends were 5 bases for V and 5 bases for J; bases not matched to a gene: 6. The CDR3 runs to 14 residues. The CDR3 DNA reads TGTGCCAGCAGCAGGGCTAGCGGCCACAATGAGCAGTTCTTC. Translated, it gives CASSRASGHNEQFF.

The CDR3 reads CASFWGNTEAFF. For the CDR3, the DNA is TGTGCCAGCTTTTGGGGGAACACTGAAGCTTTCTTT. The chain recombines TRBV12-3 or TRBV12-4 with TRBJ1-1; D ambiguous. The CDR3 covers 12 residues. V was trimmed by 8 bases and J by 1 base, leaving 8 bases between them.

The chain employs TRBV2 and TRBJ2-5; TRBD2 is a possible D gene (7 bases). Trimming took 8 bases from V and 1 from J, leaving 20 bases between them. Germline lookup yields CDR1 SNHLY and CDR2 FYNNEI. The CDR3 sequence is 16 residues long. The CDR3 sequence: CASPREAGASQETQYF. CDR3 bases: TGTGCCAGCCCAAGGGAGGCGGGGGCGAGCCAAGAGACCCAGTACTTC.

Many counts were recorded for this clonotype. This chain connects TRBV6-6 to TRBJ2-1; 7 bases are a match to TRBD1. Germline CDR1 MNHNY, CDR2 SVGAGI (reference sequence). The CDR3 spans 15 residues. Germline trimming cut 8 bases from V and 4 bases from J; bases unmatched to any gene: 11. In DNA, the CDR3 is TGTGCCAGCGTCGCCGGGACAGCCCATTACAATGAGCAGTTCTTC. This gives the protein CASVAGTAHYNEQFF.

The V call is TRBV28, the J call TRBJ1-5, with D uncertain. Germline values: CDR1 MDHEN, CDR2 SYDVKM. Trimming left V 4 bases short and J 3 bases short, with 13 bases between. CDR3 size: 15 residues. This chain's CDR3 is CASSSQTGINQPQHF. DNA of the CDR3: TGTGCCAGCAGTTCCCAGACGGGGATCAATCAGCCCCAGCATTTT.

The chain joins TRBV9 to TRBJ1-2, with 10 bases fitting TRBD1. This CDR3 contains 15 residues. The germline gives CDR1 SGDLS, CDR2 YYNGEE. V lost 0 bases, J lost 6 bases, and 5 bases stayed unmatched. CDR3 DNA sequence: TGTGCCAGCAGCGTAGTGGGGACAGGGGCGGATGGCTACACCTTC. Translated, it gives CASSVVGTGADGYTF.

This clonotype was detected a few times. V and J are TRBV2 and TRBJ2-1, with D possibly matching TRBD1 (6 bases). Germline CDR1 reads SNHLY; CDR2 reads FYNNEI. Trimming took off 6 bases at V and 0 bases at J, with 12 bases between the two ends. The CDR3 sequence is 15 residues long. The CDR3 region has the DNA TGTGCCAGCAGCTGGCAGGGGAGCTCCTACAATGAGCAGTTCTTC. As protein: CASSWQGSSYNEQFF.